Detailed here is one TCR beta chain. How the authors handled the data: The assay estimated nucleated cells by amplifying reference gene primers. Profiled with immunoSEQ multiplex PCR; TCRdb holds only in-frame clones, not every one. The V and J calls and clone size are taken from that table; D and trimming were inferred from the DNA. The data show about 33,000 clones, approximately 85% seen once. This specimen belongs to a study of blood T cell repertoires in COVID-19. About the study: Spain, Italy and the United States supplied samples that represented acute and convalescent COVID-19. Sources were T cells, B-cell-depleted T cells, or PBMCs; the material itself was cDNA or gDNA.

The source is a human donor in a cohort sampled during active COVID-19. What was sequenced was peripheral blood.

CDR3: CARSSFEGTDIQYF. CDR3 DNA sequence: TGTGCCAGAAGCTCCTTCGAGGGTACGGACATTCAGTACTTC. The chain has TRBV5-3 and TRBJ2-4, with D maybe TRBD2 (5 bases). TRBV5-3 has ORF status, its function being uncertain. Trimming removed 3 bases from V and 8 bases from J, with 15 bases in between. This CDR3 has 14 amino acids.